Shown below are 29 T cell receptor beta chains from a single sample sequenced in a study of blood T cell repertoires in COVID-19. Assay: immunoSEQ multiplex PCR; the TCRdb copy retains only in-frame clones and omits some. The sample contains approximately 240,000 clones, about nine tenths of which appear only once. The sample taken for sequencing was PBMCs or T cells enriched from blood (not recorded which). The receptors derive from a woman aged 25 to 39 with acute COVID-19.

V usage is TRBV19 and J usage is TRBJ2-2; 7 bases agree with TRBD1. After removal of 4 bases from V and 1 base from J, the junction contained 6 bases not matched to a gene. The CDR3 extends over 16 amino acids. Germline values: CDR1 LNHDA, CDR2 SQIVND (reference sequence). The CDR3 DNA sequence: TGTGCCAGTAGTACCCCGGGACAGCTGAACACCGGGGAGCTGTTTTTT. This sequence encodes CASSTPGQLNTGELFF.

The chain has TRBV5-3 and TRBJ2-4, with TRBD1 as a possible D gene (5 bases). TRBV5-3 is identified as an open reading frame with a role that is uncertain. The CDR3 covers 14 residues. The V end was cut by 0 bases, the J end by 9 bases, with 13 bases between. In DNA, the CDR3 is TGTGCCAGAAGCTTGGTGGCAGGGTCGAGCATTCAGTACTTC. Its translation: CARSLVAGSSIQYF.

The rearrangement links TRBV2 to TRBJ2-3, with TRBD1 as a possible D gene (5 bases). Germline V gene lookup returns CDR1 SNHLY and CDR2 FYNNEI. V lost 6 bases, J lost 2 bases, and 12 bases lay in between. The CDR3 runs 14 residues. Here the CDR3 reads CASRERQNTDTQYF. As DNA, the CDR3 is TGTGCCAGCAGAGAGAGACAGAACACAGATACGCAGTATTTT.

J is TRBJ2-5 and V is TRBV18, with D possibly being TRBD1 (5 bases). Trimming removed 4 bases at V and 2 bases at J, with 8 bases between. The CDR3 has 13 residues. The germline V gene encodes CDR1 KGHSH and CDR2 LQKENI. CDR3 DNA sequence: TGTGCCAGCTCACTCGGACATCAAGAGACCCAGTACTTC. It codes for CASSLGHQETQYF.

The CDR3: CASSFVGGPQETQYF. CDR3 nucleotides: TGTGCCAGCAGCTTTGTGGGGGGACCCCAAGAGACCCAGTACTTC. The chain is built from TRBV7-3 and TRBJ2-5; D is possibly TRBD2 (6 bases). Deletions cut 3 bases from V and 1 base from J, with 12 bases between. Germline V lookup: CDR1 SGHTA, CDR2 FQGTGA. The CDR3 sequence is 15 residues long.

This clone was seen a handful of times. The chain employs TRBV7-2 and TRBJ2-7; no firm D call. Germline V CDR1 and CDR2: SGHTA, FQGNSA. The CDR3 is 15 residues long. The V end was cut by 2 bases, the J end by 0 bases, with 11 bases between. The CDR3, as DNA: TGTGCCAGCAGCTTACCCCTAGGAAGCTCCTACGAGCAGTACTTC. Translating it yields CASSLPLGSSYEQYF.

This clone was picked up a small number of times. V usage is TRBV7-8 and J usage is TRBJ2-3; D unresolved. This CDR3 comprises 17 residues. V was pared by 1 base and J by 0 bases, with 14 bases between. Germline V gives CDR1 SGHVS, CDR2 FQNEAQ. As DNA, the CDR3 is TGTGCCAGCAGCTTAGTATTAGCCGGCGCTAGCACAGATACGCAGTATTTT. Amino acid sequence: CASSLVLAGASTDTQYF.

This clone was observed once. J is TRBJ2-1 and V is TRBV19; 13 positions agree with TRBD2. Germline V gives CDR1 LNHDA, CDR2 SQIVND (reference sequence). The CDR3 is made up of 14 amino acids. Unmatched junction bases numbered 5, after V lost 9 bases and J lost 6 bases. The CDR3: CASAGLAGSNEQFF. In DNA, the CDR3 is TGTGCCAGCGCGGGACTAGCGGGATCCAATGAGCAGTTCTTC.

J is TRBJ2-3 and V is TRBV10-3; no clear D gene. The ends were cut back, 4 bases at V and 3 bases at J, with 5 bases in the middle. The CDR3 is 12 residues long. Germline V lookup: CDR1 ENHRY, CDR2 SYGVKD. The CDR3 loop reads CAISVSTDTQYF. The DNA for the CDR3 is TGTGCCATCAGTGTTTCAACAGATACGCAGTATTTT.

The CDR3 is CASSLVTGTNSPLHF. CDR3 DNA sequence: TGTGCCAGCAGCTTGGTGACAGGGACTAATTCACCCCTCCACTTT. The rearrangement uses TRBV5-5 and TRBJ1-6, with TRBD1 matching 7 bases. The CDR3 is 15 residues long. Trimming removed 0 bases from V and 6 bases from J; junction bases left unmatched: 3. Per the germline V gene, CDR1 is SGHKS and CDR2 is YYEKEE (reference sequence).

A single count supports this clone. The chain uses TRBV10-3 and TRBJ1-2; 10 bases agree with TRBD1. The germline V gene has CDR1 ENHRY and CDR2 SYGVKD. The CDR3 totals 14 residues. V lost 4 bases and J lost 8; bases outside the gene matches: 7. CDR3 region: CAISGQGAQIGYTF. The CDR3, as DNA: TGTGCCATCAGTGGACAGGGGGCGCAAATAGGCTACACCTTC.

Notes on this clone: Distinct nucleotide sequences in the sample also encode this CDR3. The chain combines TRBV7-2 with TRBJ2-7; TRBD1 might be the D (5 bases). Germline-derived CDR1 and CDR2 are SGHTA and FQGNSA. CDR3 length: 14 amino acids. Trimming took off 2 bases at V and 0 bases at J, with 8 bases between the two ends. CDR3 amino acids: CASSLSGISYEQYF. The CDR3, as DNA: TGTGCCAGCAGCTTATCAGGGATCTCCTACGAGCAGTACTTC.

V and J are TRBV28 and TRBJ2-1; 10 bases are a match to TRBD1. In germline, CDR1 is MDHEN, CDR2 SYDVKM. The CDR3 runs to 14 residues. The V and J ends lost 6 bases and 7 bases, in that order; junction bases with no gene match: 6. The CDR3 reads CASSSGQGRNEQFF. For the CDR3, the DNA is TGTGCCAGCAGCTCGGGACAGGGGCGGAATGAGCAGTTCTTC.

The rearrangement joins TRBV19 to TRBJ2-7; the match to TRBD1 covers 7 bases. The V and J ends lost 6 bases and 0 bases, in that order; junction bases with no gene match: 8. CDR3 length: 15 residues. The germline gives CDR1 LNHDA, CDR2 SQIVND (reference sequence). The CDR3 loop reads CASSSRQGRSYEQYF. CDR3 DNA: TGTGCCAGTAGCAGTCGACAGGGACGCTCCTACGAGCAGTACTTC. Combining the CDR3 with reference TRBV19 and TRBJ2-7 gives the whole variable domain DGGITQSPKYLFRKEGQNVTLSCEQNLNHDAMYWYRQDPGQGLRLIYYSQIVNDFQKGDIAEGYSVSREKKESFPLTVTSAQKNPTAFYLCASSSRQGRSYEQYFGPGTRLTVT.

The V call is TRBV12-3 or TRBV12-4, the J call TRBJ2-7; no definite D call. The CDR3 runs to 13 residues. V lost 6 bases to trimming and J lost 3 bases, with 12 bases between them. The chain's CDR3 is CASSLDKIYEQYF. The CDR3 DNA is TGTGCCAGCAGCCTCGACAAGATCTACGAGCAGTACTTC.

V and J are TRBV4-2 and TRBJ1-4; D is possibly TRBD1 (6 bases). The germline gives CDR1 LGHNA, CDR2 YNFKEQ. CDR3 length: 15 residues. V was clipped by 1 base and J by 4 bases, with 10 bases between them. The CDR3 region is CASSQVPQGNEKLFF. DNA for the CDR3: TGTGCCAGCAGCCAAGTGCCACAGGGTAATGAAAAACTGTTTTTT.

The V call is TRBV3-1 (or the pseudogene TRBV3-2), the J call TRBJ1-3; 7 bases map to TRBD1. Trimming at V came to 2 bases and at J to 0 bases, leaving 10 bases not matched to a gene. The CDR3 runs 18 residues. In germline, CDR1 is LGHDT, CDR2 YNNKEL (reference sequence). The CDR3 DNA sequence: TGTGCCAGCAGCCAATTCCTTGGACAGGTTCTCTCTGGAAACACCATATATTTT. Translating it yields CASSQFLGQVLSGNTIYF.

This clone has a single count. The chain carries TRBV2 and TRBJ2-2, with 8 bases fitting TRBD1. Per the germline V gene, CDR1 is SNHLY and CDR2 is FYNNEI. The junction had 3 bases not matched to a gene; V was cut back by 6 bases and J by 6 bases. The CDR3 has 13 amino acids. The CDR3 reads CASRRQGSGELFF. In DNA form, the CDR3 reads TGTGCCAGCAGAAGACAGGGGTCCGGGGAGCTGTTTTTT.

The chain links TRBV19 to TRBJ2-2, with 7 bases fitting TRBD1. Trimming cost V 10 bases and J 4 bases; bases outside gene matches: 9. The CDR3 extends over 14 amino acids. Germline loops: CDR1 LNHDA, CDR2 SQIVND (reference sequence). Here the CDR3 DNA reads TGTGCCACCCTATCACGACAGGGCACCGGGGAGCTGTTTTTT. It encodes CATLSRQGTGELFF.

V gene TRBV19 combines with J gene TRBJ2-5; D possibly corresponds to TRBD2 (5 bases). Germline V gives CDR1 LNHDA, CDR2 SQIVND (reference sequence). Trimming removed 3 bases at V and 5 bases at J, with 10 bases between. This CDR3 region has 13 residues. CDR3: CASSIPGEETQYF. The CDR3 region has the DNA TGTGCCAGTAGTATTCCCGGGGAGGAGACCCAGTACTTC.

The V gene is TRBV28, the J gene TRBJ1-2, with a weak D call TRBD1 (6 bases). This CDR3 is built from 15 residues. V was shortened by 3 bases and J by 3 bases, with 14 bases between the two germline ends. Germline CDR1 is MDHEN and CDR2 is SYDVKM. The CDR3, as DNA: TGTGCCAGCAGTTTCAGTAGTTCAGGGGACTATGGCTACACCTTC. Amino acid sequence: CASSFSSSGDYGYTF.

The rearrangement links TRBV2 to TRBJ2-2, with a possible D match to TRBD2 (5 bases). The CDR3 loop spans 14 amino acids. Trimming took 4 bases from V and 4 from J, leaving 10 bases between them. Germline CDR1 reads SNHLY; CDR2 reads FYNNEI. This CDR3 is CASSVQRTTGELFF. The CDR3 DNA reads as TGTGCCAGCAGTGTCCAGCGGACCACCGGGGAGCTGTTTTTT.

The chain employs TRBV4-1 and TRBJ1-1; the D gene is possibly TRBD1 (6 bases). Germline V gene sequence: CDR1 MGHRA, CDR2 YSYEKL. The V end lost 6 bases, the J end lost 0 bases, and 17 bases lay between the germline ends. This CDR3 spans 16 amino acids. In nucleotides, the CDR3 is TGCGCCAGCAGTATAGGGACAAAGAACATGAACACTGAAGCTTTCTTT. It specifies CASSIGTKNMNTEAFF.

The rearrangement uses TRBV5-1 and TRBJ2-5; D might be TRBD1 (6 bases). Looked up from germline, CDR1 is SGHRS and CDR2 is YFSETQ. V was trimmed by 0 bases and J by 7 bases, leaving 13 bases between them. The CDR3 covers 14 residues. CDR3 sequence: CASSLDAGARTQYF. The CDR3 region has the DNA TGCGCCAGCAGCTTGGATGCAGGGGCTAGGACCCAGTACTTC.

CDR3 in amino acids: CASSYNRGQAEGYTF. CDR3 coding DNA: TGTGCCAGCAGCTATAACAGGGGGCAGGCTGAAGGCTACACCTTC. The V call is TRBV4-2, the J call TRBJ1-2, with 9 nucleotides matching TRBD1. The J segment lost 8 bases and the V segment lost 5 bases, leaving 12 bases of the junction unmatched. The CDR3 spans 15 residues. Germline lookup yields CDR1 LGHNA and CDR2 YNFKEQ.

J is TRBJ1-5 and V is TRBV4-1; D possibly corresponds to TRBD1 (6 bases). V lost 3 bases to trimming and J lost 5 bases, with 17 bases between them. Looked up from germline, CDR1 is MGHRA and CDR2 is YSYEKL. This CDR3 comprises 16 residues. The CDR3 spells CASSHQRVGAHQPQHF. CDR3 in DNA: TGCGCCAGCAGCCATCAACGAGTGGGGGCGCATCAGCCCCAGCATTTT.

V and J are TRBV9 and TRBJ2-1; a weak D match, TRBD2 (6 bases). Germline CDR1 SGDLS, CDR2 YYNGEE. The CDR3 has 16 amino acids. Between the trimmed V and J ends, which lost 0 bases and 5 bases, there was a span of 15 bases. Here the CDR3 reads CASSVARGIWDNEQFF. CDR3 sequence (DNA): TGTGCCAGCAGCGTAGCGCGCGGGATATGGGACAATGAGCAGTTCTTC.

The rearrangement links TRBV3-1 (or the pseudogene TRBV3-2) to TRBJ1-6; D is possibly TRBD1 (6 bases). V lost 2 bases to trimming and J lost 9 bases, with 14 bases between them. The CDR3 runs to 15 residues. CDR1 is LGHDT, CDR2 YNNKEL, per germline (reference sequence). The DNA of the CDR3 is TGTGCCAGCAGCCAATCGAGGACAGCTTTTTCACCCCTCCACTTT. Its translation is CASSQSRTAFSPLHF.

The chain carries TRBV14 and TRBJ2-3, with 8 bases lining up with TRBD1. V dropped 4 bases and J dropped 4; count of bases not matched to a gene: 4. The CDR3 length is 14 residues. Germline assignment: CDR1 SGHDN and CDR2 FVKESK. The DNA for the CDR3 is TGTGCCAGCAGCCGCAACAGGGGGGCAGATACGCAGTATTTT. This encodes CASSRNRGADTQYF.